Listed below are T cell receptor beta chains from one sample, sequenced in a study of shared clonotypes between healthy human individuals. Sequenced by immunoSEQ multiplex PCR; TCRdb stores in-frame clones only, minus some. Among about 1 million clones listed, more than 65% were seen once. The sequenced sample was memory CD4+ T cells sorted from blood. The source of these receptors is a man younger than 30 in good health. Each CDR3 is given with its conserved first and last residue.

v_call | cdr3_aa
TRBV19 | CASTRDSRGYTF
TRBV10-1 | CAREEEDNQPQHF
TRBV19 | CASSAPFKAGGTNEQFF
TRBV9 | CASSVGEGRYNEQFF
TRBV4-1 | CASSPGGSGYGYTF
TRBV30 | CAWSAPLAGGVVAYNEQFF
TRBV7-9 | CASSPTGASYNSPLHF
TRBV18 | CASSPGQGLVSIETQYF
TRBV6-1 | CASRWAQGLYTF
TRBV7-9 | CASSNPGTGGWGREKLFF
TRBV5-6 | CASSRTDHNSPLHF
TRBV5-1 | CASSLRLAAPTDTQYF
TRBV7-2 | CASSLEPLSEQYF
TRBV5-1 | CASSLGGGSTDTQYF
TRBV10-2 | CASSRGTNLNQPQHF
TRBV14 | CASSLNGVAGLRFF
TRBV18 | CASSPIPDGGAFF
TRBV6-6 | CASRQGAQGWTEAFF
TRBV5-1 | CASSLAGQTQETQYF
TRBV30 | CAWAGWWANVLTF
TRBV18 | CASSPRGLAAYNEQFF
TRBV7-2 | CASSLSGTGVYEQYF
TRBV19 | CASSIGREPPYEQYF
TRBV10-3 | CAITRDGNTEAFF
TRBV11-2 | CASSLDLKNIQYF
TRBV28 | CASRQTANTEAFF
TRBV6-1 | CASELYGNSPLHF
TRBV11-2 | CASSLGLKGTDTQYF
TRBV11-2 | CASSSHFTRGTTSTDTQYF
TRBV4-1 | CASSTLAFPYEQYF
TRBV10-3 | CAISESAGGIQETQYF
TRBV18 | CASSPPAGASYEQYF
TRBV18 | CASSPSRPTSGNTIYF
TRBV6-1 | CASKKDTVSYEQYF
TRBV10-1 | CASSDSSASGYEQFF
TRBV5-5 | CASSLGAGLDYTF
TRBV25-1 | CASSEQYTGELFF
TRBV2 | CASRETTAEQFF
TRBV9 | CASSGGATDTDTQYF
TRBV2 | CASSASGSFNGELFF
TRBV7-2 | CASSLRTGEGQPQHF
TRBV6-6 | CASTNRAHTQETQYF
TRBV14 | CASSLKTGGTEAFF
TRBV7-6 | CASSLAGQLQETQYF
TRBV5-1 | CASRQANYGYTF
TRBV27 | CASSFLRRIGAGDTQYF
TRBV5-4 | CASSFSTGLANTQYF
TRBV9 | CASSVGTGPGNTIYF
TRBV27 | CASSLSGTQFDGYTF